This entry is about one TCR beta chain. Its target is unknown. The record originates from a study of CD8 T cells in ankylosing spondylitis. The study, taken as a whole, reports: About 8 highly homologous variants formed a TCR beta motif that appeared characteristic of ankylosing spondylitis blood. The study looked at matched synovial fluid samples from ankylosing spondylitis patients. Disease-linked clones were reported to be significantly enriched there. Earlier reports found some motif variants in synovial fluid and blood in reactive arthritis.

Germline loops: CDR1 MNHNS, CDR2 SASEGT. CDR3 length: 14 amino acids. V shed 8 bases, J shed 6 bases, and the junction held 9 bases outside the gene matches. The authors made TCR beta libraries by quantitative 5'-RACE with molecular barcodes. Using its own MiXCR run on the 5' RACE reads, TCRdb lists one record per CDR3 protein. The sample has approximately 400,000 distinct CDR3 sequences, about a sixth seen once; the top ten hold 0.95% to 1.1%. The sample was blood, either unsorted or a sorted T cell fraction (not recorded which). J is TRBJ1-5 and V is TRBV6-1; TRBD1 matches 8 bases. The sequence derives from a male donor with ankylosing spondylitis. The CDR3 sequence is CASSGQAGGQPQHF. In nucleotides, the CDR3 is TGTGCCAGCTCGGGACAGGCGGGAGGTCAGCCCCAGCATTTT.